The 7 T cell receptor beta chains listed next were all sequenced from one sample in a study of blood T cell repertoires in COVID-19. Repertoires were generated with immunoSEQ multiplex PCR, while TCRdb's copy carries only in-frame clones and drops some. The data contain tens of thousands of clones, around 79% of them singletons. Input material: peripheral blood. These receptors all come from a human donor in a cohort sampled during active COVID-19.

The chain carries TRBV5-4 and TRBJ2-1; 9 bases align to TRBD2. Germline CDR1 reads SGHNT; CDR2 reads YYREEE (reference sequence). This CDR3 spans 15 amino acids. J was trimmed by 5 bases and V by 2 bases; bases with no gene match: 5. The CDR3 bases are TGTGCCAGCAGCTTTGCGGGGGGGCCCAACAATGAGCAGTTCTTC. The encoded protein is CASSFAGGPNNEQFF. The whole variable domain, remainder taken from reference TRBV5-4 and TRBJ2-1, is ETGVTQSPTHLIKTRGQQVTLRCSSQSGHNTVSWYQQALGQGPQFIFQYYREEENGRGNFPPRFSGLQFPNYSSELNVNALELDDSALYLCASSFAGGPNNEQFFGPGTRLTVL.

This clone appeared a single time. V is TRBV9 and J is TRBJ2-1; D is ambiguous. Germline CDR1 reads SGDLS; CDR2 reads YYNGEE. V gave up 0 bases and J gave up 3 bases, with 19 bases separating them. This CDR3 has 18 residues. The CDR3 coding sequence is TGTGCCAGCAGCGTAGTAGGCGGCCCATTATCTCACTACAATGAGCAGTTCTTC. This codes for CASSVVGGPLSHYNEQFF.

The chain's CDR3 is CASSWTGNSGANVLTF. CDR3 coding DNA: TGCGCCAGCAGCTGGACAGGGAATTCTGGGGCCAACGTCCTGACTTTC. V usage is TRBV5-1 and J usage is TRBJ2-6; 8 positions agree with TRBD1. The V gene end was trimmed by 3 bases and the J gene end by 1 base; junction bases not matched to a gene: 3. Germline loops: CDR1 SGHRS, CDR2 YFSETQ. This CDR3 contains 16 residues.

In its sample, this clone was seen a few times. CDR3 residues: CASSRGYNEQFF. CDR3 in DNA: TGTGCCAGCAGCCGAGGGTACAATGAGCAGTTCTTC. V usage is TRBV5-6 and J usage is TRBJ2-1; perhaps TRBD2 as D (5 bases). This CDR3 is 12 amino acids long. The V and J ends lost 4 bases and 4 bases respectively, with 6 bases between them. The germline V gene has CDR1 SGHDT and CDR2 YYEEEE.

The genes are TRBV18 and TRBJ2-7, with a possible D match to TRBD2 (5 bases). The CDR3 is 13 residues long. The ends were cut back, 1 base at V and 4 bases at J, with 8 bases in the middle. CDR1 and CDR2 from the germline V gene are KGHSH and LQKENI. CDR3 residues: CASSPQGGYEQYF. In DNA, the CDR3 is TGTGCCAGCTCACCACAGGGCGGGTACGAGCAGTACTTC.

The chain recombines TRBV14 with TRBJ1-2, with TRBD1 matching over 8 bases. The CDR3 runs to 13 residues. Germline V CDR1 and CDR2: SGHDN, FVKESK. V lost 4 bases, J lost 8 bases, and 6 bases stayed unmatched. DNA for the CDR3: TGTGCCAGCAGCCGAGACAGGGGAAGCGGCTACACCTTC. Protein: CASSRDRGSGYTF.

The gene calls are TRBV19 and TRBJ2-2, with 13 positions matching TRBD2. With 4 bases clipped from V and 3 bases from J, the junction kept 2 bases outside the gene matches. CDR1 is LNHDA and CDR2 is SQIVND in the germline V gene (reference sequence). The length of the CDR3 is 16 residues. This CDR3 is CASSRTSGGYTGELFF. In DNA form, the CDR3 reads TGTGCCAGTAGTAGGACTAGCGGGGGTTACACCGGGGAGCTGTTTTTT.